The clone carrying this TCR beta chain turned up a few times. The sample is drawn from a study of glioma-infiltrating T cells after dendritic cell vaccination. Overall study: Between the early 2000s and the early 2010s, patients got autologous tumor lysate-pulsed dendritic cell vaccines.

Input was roughly 2.2 ug genomic DNA, or all available if less. Produced via immunoSEQ multiplex PCR; TCRdb's table is partial and in-frame only. The sample lists around 73,000 clones, around 79% occurring once. PBMC were collected before vaccination, two weeks after the third vaccination, and at progression. Germline CDR1 and CDR2: SGHVS and FNYEAQ. The CDR3 has 18 residues. V trimming: 1 base; J trimming: 2 bases; junction bases outside the gene matches: 13. The material was blood, obtained before dendritic cell vaccination. The sequence derives from a human donor with glioblastoma. The chain joins TRBV7-6 to TRBJ2-7, with 8 bases matching TRBD2. The CDR3 DNA follows: TGTGCCAGCAGCTTAGTCGGGGGGGGGCCCGAAGGAACCTACGAGCAGTACTTC. It translates to CASSLVGGGPEGTYEQYF.